The 15 T cell receptor beta chains below come from one sample, sequenced in a study of cytomegalovirus exposure and HLA in healthy donors. Researchers ran the PCR with 60 Vbeta and 13 Jbeta primers. Assay used: immunoSEQ multiplex PCR; TCRdb lists only in-frame clones, some missing. The sample carries under 110,000 clones, roughly 76% recorded once. Sequencing was performed on PBMCs. These TCRs come from a man aged 40-49 years in good health and CMV-seronegative.

The chain has TRBV10-2 and TRBJ2-3; 8 nucleotides agree with TRBD2. From germline, CDR1 is WSHSY and CDR2 SAAADI. The J segment lost 2 bases and the V segment lost 3 bases, leaving 7 bases of the junction unmatched. The CDR3 has 16 residues. The CDR3 loop reads CASSDVAGGTTDTQYF. DNA of the CDR3: TGCGCCAGCAGTGATGTCGCGGGGGGAACCACAGATACGCAGTATTTT.

This clone was seen a single time. The chain uses TRBV18 and TRBJ2-1, with a weak D call TRBD2 (6 bases). This CDR3 has 15 amino acids. Per germline, CDR1 KGHSH and CDR2 LQKENI. The V and J ends lost 6 bases and 2 bases respectively, with 14 bases between them. Here the CDR3 DNA reads TGTGCCAGCTCTCAAGGCCCGGGGGCCTACAATGAGCAGTTCTTC. Encoded protein: CASSQGPGAYNEQFF.

V gene TRBV29-1 combines with J gene TRBJ2-5; D possibly corresponds to TRBD1 (5 bases). The CDR3 sequence is 12 residues long. CDR1 and CDR2 (germline): SQVTM, ANQGSEA. The V end lost 7 bases, the J end lost 1 base, and 10 bases lay between the germline ends. CDR3 residues: CSAQATQETQYF. The CDR3 DNA reads TGCAGCGCACAGGCGACCCAAGAGACCCAGTACTTC.

The chain employs TRBV6-7 and TRBJ2-7, with TRBD1 matching 8 bases. TRBV6-7 is recorded as an ORF, its role being uncertain. V gave up 8 bases and J gave up 7 bases; unmatched junction bases: 7. This CDR3 region has 12 residues. In DNA, the CDR3 is TGTGCCAGCGGGTACAGGGGGATAGAGCAGTACGTC. As protein: CASGYRGIEQYV.

The chain is built from TRBV19 and TRBJ1-5; no firm D call. Trimming stripped 0 bases from V and 9 bases from J, with 9 bases between. Germline V lookup: CDR1 LNHDA, CDR2 SQIVND (reference sequence). This CDR3 spans 13 amino acids. CDR3 protein: CASSIDKPLPQHF. Written as DNA, the CDR3 is TGTGCCAGTAGTATAGATAAGCCGTTGCCCCAGCATTTT.

There are a few counts of this clone. The gene calls are TRBV7-2 and TRBJ2-3, with 11 positions matching TRBD2. With 6 bases clipped from V and 1 base from J, the junction kept 15 bases outside the gene matches. This CDR3 comprises 19 residues. Germline CDR1 reads SGHTA; CDR2 reads FQGNSA. CDR3: CASSWRALAGGQGTDTQYF. CDR3 in DNA: TGTGCCAGCAGTTGGCGGGCCTTAGCGGGGGGGCAGGGCACAGATACGCAGTATTTT.

This clone was found a few times. Here the CDR3 reads CSATPTETQYF. The DNA for the CDR3 is TGCAGTGCTACGCCTACCGAGACCCAGTACTTC. The genes are TRBV20-1 and TRBJ2-5; D not resolved. V was trimmed by 4 bases and J by 5 bases, leaving 8 bases between them. Germline V CDR1 and CDR2: DFQATT, SNEGSKA (reference sequence). There are 11 residues in the CDR3.

This clone was observed a few times. This sequence joins TRBV7-9 and TRBJ1-1; D gene uncertain. This CDR3 comprises 12 residues. V was trimmed by 8 bases and J by 0 bases, leaving 7 bases between them. Germline V lookup: CDR1 SEHNR, CDR2 FQNEAQ (reference sequence). The CDR3 region has the DNA TGTGCCAGCTCATCGGTGAACACTGAAGCTTTCTTT. It yields the protein CASSSVNTEAFF.

The gene calls are TRBV19 and TRBJ2-2, with TRBD1 identical over 9 bases. The CDR3 runs to 16 residues. Losses at the gene ends were 5 bases for V and 6 bases for J; bases not matched to a gene: 10. Germline V lookup: CDR1 LNHDA, CDR2 SQIVND (reference sequence). CDR3 region: CASSPWGQGSSGELFF. The CDR3 DNA reads TGTGCCAGTAGTCCTTGGGGACAGGGTTCGTCCGGGGAGCTGTTTTTT.

The chain carries TRBV27 and TRBJ2-7; perhaps TRBD1 as D (6 bases). Germline CDR1 is MNHEY and CDR2 is SMNVEV (reference sequence). This CDR3 has 15 residues. Trimming shortened V by 5 bases and J by 0 bases, and 14 bases separated the two germline ends. CDR3 DNA sequence: TGTGCCAGCAGTCCTCGACAGGTTAGCTCCTACGAGCAGTACTTC. Translation: CASSPRQVSSYEQYF.

The chain employs TRBV6-5 and TRBJ2-2, with D maybe TRBD1 (6 bases). V was clipped by 0 bases and J by 5 bases, with 13 bases between them. Germline V gene sequence: CDR1 MNHEY, CDR2 SVGAGI. The CDR3 has 16 amino acids. CDR3 in amino acids: CASSYSPGAQTGELFF. Written as DNA, the CDR3 is TGTGCCAGCAGTTACTCGCCAGGGGCGCAGACCGGGGAGCTGTTTTTT.

A few counts support this clone. The chain employs TRBV2 and TRBJ1-4; the match to TRBD1 covers 9 bases. The J segment lost 8 bases and the V segment lost 5 bases, leaving 12 bases of the junction unmatched. Germline V gene data show CDR1 as SNHLY and CDR2 as FYNNEI. This CDR3 spans 16 amino acids. CDR3 nucleotide sequence: TGTGCCAGCAGTCTGGGTCGGACAGGGGATGGGGAAAAACTGTTTTTT. Protein product: CASSLGRTGDGEKLFF.

This clone was picked up one time. J is TRBJ1-3 and V is TRBV27, with 7 bases that match TRBD1. Per germline, CDR1 MNHEY and CDR2 SMNVEV (reference sequence). J was trimmed by 1 base and V by 2 bases; bases with no gene match: 5. CDR3 length equals 16 residues. CDR3 region: CASSLTTGVSGNTIYF. The CDR3 coding sequence is TGTGCCAGCAGTTTAACCACAGGGGTGTCTGGAAACACCATATATTTT.

The chain carries TRBV7-3 and TRBJ2-5; 10 positions agree with TRBD2. This CDR3 comprises 17 residues. The trim removed 2 bases at V and 2 bases at J, leaving 8 bases unmatched. The V gene's germline CDR1 is SGHTA and CDR2 FQGTGA. CDR3 loop: CASSLGGLAGEQETQYF. The CDR3 nucleotides are TGTGCCAGCAGCTTAGGGGGGCTAGCGGGGGAGCAAGAGACCCAGTACTTC.

V and J are TRBV6-5 and TRBJ1-6; no clear D gene. CDR1 MNHEY and CDR2 SVGAGI come from the germline V gene. The CDR3 extends over 15 amino acids. Trimming shortened V by 0 bases and J by 3 bases, and 6 bases separated the two germline ends. The CDR3 loop is CASSYSGIYNSPLHF. CDR3 sequence (DNA): TGTGCCAGCAGTTACTCCGGGATCTATAATTCACCCCTCCACTTT.